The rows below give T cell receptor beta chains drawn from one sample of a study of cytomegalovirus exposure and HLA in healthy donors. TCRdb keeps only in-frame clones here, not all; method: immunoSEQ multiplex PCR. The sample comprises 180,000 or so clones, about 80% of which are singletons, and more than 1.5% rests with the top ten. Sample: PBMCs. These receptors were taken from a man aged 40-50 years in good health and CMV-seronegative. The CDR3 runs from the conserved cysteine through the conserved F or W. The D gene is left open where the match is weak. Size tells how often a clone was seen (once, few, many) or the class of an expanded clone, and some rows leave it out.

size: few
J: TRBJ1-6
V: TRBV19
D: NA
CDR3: CASRQGSSYNSPLHF
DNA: TGTGCCAGCAGGCAGGGGAGCTCCTATAATTCACCCCTCCACTTT

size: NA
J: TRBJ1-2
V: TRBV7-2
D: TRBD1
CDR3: CASSSNRGNYGYTF
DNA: TGTGCCAGCAGCTCGAACAGGGGGAACTATGGCTACACCTTC

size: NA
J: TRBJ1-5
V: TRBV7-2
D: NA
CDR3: CASSLNRGVHQPQHF
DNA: TGTGCCAGCAGCTTGAATAGGGGCGTCCATCAGCCCCAGCATTTT

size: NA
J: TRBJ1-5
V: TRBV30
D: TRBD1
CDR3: CAWGQGLSNQPQHF
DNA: TGTGCCTGGGGACAGGGATTGAGCAATCAGCCCCAGCATTTT

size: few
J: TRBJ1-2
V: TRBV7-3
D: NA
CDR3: CASSIGGGGSGGYTF
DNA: TGTGCCAGCAGCATAGGGGGGGGTGGATCGGGAGGCTACACCTTC

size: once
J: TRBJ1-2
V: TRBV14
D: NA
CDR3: CASSQGGTLNYGYTF
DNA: TGTGCCAGCAGCCAGGGGGGGACCCTGAACTATGGCTACACCTTC

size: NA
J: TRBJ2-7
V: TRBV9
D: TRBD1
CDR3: CASSVTGQGMVGHEQYF
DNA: TGTGCCAGCAGCGTAACAGGACAGGGTATGGTTGGGCACGAGCAGTACTTC

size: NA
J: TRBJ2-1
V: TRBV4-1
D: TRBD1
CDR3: CASSQEEGAYNEQFF
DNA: TGCGCCAGCAGCCAAGAAGAGGGGGCATACAATGAGCAGTTCTTC

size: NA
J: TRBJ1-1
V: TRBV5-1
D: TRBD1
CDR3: CASSLGGAGGHTEAFF
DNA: TGCGCCAGCAGCTTGGGGGGGGCAGGGGGCCACACTGAAGCTTTCTTT

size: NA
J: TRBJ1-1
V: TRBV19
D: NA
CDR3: CDQREGPGEAFF
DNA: TGTGACCAGAGGGAGGGGCCCGGTGAAGCTTTCTTT

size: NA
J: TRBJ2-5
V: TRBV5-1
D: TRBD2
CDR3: CASSLVPGGEETQYF
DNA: TGCGCCAGCAGCTTGGTTCCGGGGGGGGAAGAGACCCAGTACTTC

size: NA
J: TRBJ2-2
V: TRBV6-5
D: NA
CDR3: CATNSRQGTGELFF
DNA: TGTGCCACCAATTCTCGGCAGGGGACCGGGGAGCTGTTTTTT

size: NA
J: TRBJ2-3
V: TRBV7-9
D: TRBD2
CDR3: CASSLGTSGATDTQYF
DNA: TGTGCCAGCAGCTTAGGGACTAGCGGGGCGACAGATACGCAGTATTTT

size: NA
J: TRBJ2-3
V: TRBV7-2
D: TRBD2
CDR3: CASSLVAGTSSTDTQYF
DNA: TGTGCCAGCAGCTTAGTAGCGGGGACATCTAGCACAGATACGCAGTATTTT

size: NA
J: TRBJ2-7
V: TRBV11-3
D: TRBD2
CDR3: CASGTPSGSPYEQYF
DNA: TGTGCCAGCGGCACGCCTAGCGGGTCGCCGTACGAGCAGTACTTC

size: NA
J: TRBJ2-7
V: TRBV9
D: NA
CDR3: CASSVNGSSYEQYF
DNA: TGTGCCAGCAGCGTAAACGGTAGCTCCTACGAGCAGTACTTC

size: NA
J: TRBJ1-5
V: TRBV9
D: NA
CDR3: CASSAGMSNQPQHF
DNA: TGTGCCAGCAGCGCAGGGATGAGCAATCAGCCCCAGCATTTT

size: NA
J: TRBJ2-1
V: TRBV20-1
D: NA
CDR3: CSARDQNEQFF
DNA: TGCAGTGCTAGAGATCAGAATGAGCAGTTCTTC

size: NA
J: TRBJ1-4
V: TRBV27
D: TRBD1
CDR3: CASKPLITTGGLEKLFF
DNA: TGTGCCAGCAAACCTCTAATCACGACAGGGGGCTTGGAAAAACTGTTTTTT

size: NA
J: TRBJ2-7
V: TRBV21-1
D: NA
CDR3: CASSPTEREGLAPHYEQYF
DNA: TGTGCCAGCAGCCCCACTGAGCGGGAGGGCCTGGCACCTCACTACGAGCAGTACTTC

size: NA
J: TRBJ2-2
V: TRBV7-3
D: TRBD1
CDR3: CASSLMPGTGVGDTGELFF
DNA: TGTGCCAGCAGCTTAATGCCCGGGACAGGGGTTGGGGACACCGGGGAGCTGTTTTTT

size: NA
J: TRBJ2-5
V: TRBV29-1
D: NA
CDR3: CSVAVSGVETQYF
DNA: TGCAGCGTTGCCGTGTCGGGGGTAGAGACCCAGTACTTC

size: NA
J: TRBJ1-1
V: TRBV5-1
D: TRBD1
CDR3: CASSAGQGAEAFF
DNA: TGCGCCAGCAGCGCCGGACAGGGGGCGGAAGCTTTCTTT

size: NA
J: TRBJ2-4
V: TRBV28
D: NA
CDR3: CASSLSQGSKNIQYF
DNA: TGTGCCAGCAGTTTGTCACAGGGATCAAAAAACATTCAGTACTTC

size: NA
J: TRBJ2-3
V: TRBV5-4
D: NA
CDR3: CASSLQGKADTQYF
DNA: TGTGCCAGCAGCTTGCAGGGGAAGGCAGATACGCAGTATTTT

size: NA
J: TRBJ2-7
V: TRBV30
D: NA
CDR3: CAWSKTNSYEQYF
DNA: TGTGCCTGGAGTAAGACAAATTCCTACGAGCAGTACTTC

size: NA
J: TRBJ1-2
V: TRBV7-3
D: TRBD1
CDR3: CASSPRQGDNYGYTF
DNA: TGTGCCAGCAGCCCGCGACAGGGAGATAACTATGGCTACACCTTC

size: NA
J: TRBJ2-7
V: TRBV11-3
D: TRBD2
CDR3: CASSPLAGVPYEQYF
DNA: TGTGCCAGCAGCCCCCTAGCGGGGGTTCCCTACGAGCAGTACTTC

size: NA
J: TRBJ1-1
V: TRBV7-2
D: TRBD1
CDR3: CASRPGTVNTEAFF
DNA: TGTGCCAGCAGGCCCGGGACAGTTAACACTGAAGCTTTCTTT

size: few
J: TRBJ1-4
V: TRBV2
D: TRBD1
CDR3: CASLGTAWENEKLFF
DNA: TGTGCCAGCCTTGGGACAGCTTGGGAAAATGAAAAACTGTTTTTT

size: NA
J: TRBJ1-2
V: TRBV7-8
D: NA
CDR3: CASSPREGYHGYTF
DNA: TGTGCCAGCAGCCCAAGGGAGGGTTATCATGGCTACACCTTC

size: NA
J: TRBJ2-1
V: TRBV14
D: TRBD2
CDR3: CASSQDFGTSGNEQFF
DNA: TGTGCCAGCAGCCAAGACTTTGGGACTAGCGGCAATGAGCAGTTCTTC

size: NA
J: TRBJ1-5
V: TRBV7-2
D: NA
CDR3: CASSLTGRGNQPQHF
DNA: TGTGCCAGCAGCTTAACGGGGCGGGGAAATCAGCCCCAGCATTTT

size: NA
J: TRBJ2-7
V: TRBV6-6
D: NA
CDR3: CASSYSRAHEQYF
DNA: TGTGCCAGCAGTTACTCGAGGGCCCACGAGCAGTACTTC

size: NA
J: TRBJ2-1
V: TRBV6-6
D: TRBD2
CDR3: CASCVISGSLEQFF
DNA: TGTGCCAGCTGCGTTATCAGCGGGAGTCTGGAGCAGTTCTTC

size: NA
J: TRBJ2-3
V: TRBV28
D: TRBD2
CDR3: CASNSGGQDTQYF
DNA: TGTGCCAGCAACAGCGGGGGGCAAGATACGCAGTATTTT

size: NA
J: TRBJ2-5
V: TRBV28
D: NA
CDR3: CASSSPAGTETQYF
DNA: TGTGCCAGCAGTTCCCCCGCGGGGACAGAGACCCAGTACTTC

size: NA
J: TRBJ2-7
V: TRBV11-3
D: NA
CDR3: CASSSGQTYEQYF
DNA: TGTGCCAGCAGCTCCGGACAGACCTACGAGCAGTACTTC

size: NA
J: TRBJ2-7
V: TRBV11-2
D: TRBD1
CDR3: CASSLGFRLDRVYLYEQYF
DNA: TGTGCCAGCAGCTTAGGATTCCGCCTAGACAGGGTCTACCTCTACGAGCAGTACTTC

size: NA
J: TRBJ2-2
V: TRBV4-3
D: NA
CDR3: CASSPLTGRTGELFF
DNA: TGCGCCAGCAGCCCCCTAACAGGGCGCACCGGGGAGCTGTTTTTT